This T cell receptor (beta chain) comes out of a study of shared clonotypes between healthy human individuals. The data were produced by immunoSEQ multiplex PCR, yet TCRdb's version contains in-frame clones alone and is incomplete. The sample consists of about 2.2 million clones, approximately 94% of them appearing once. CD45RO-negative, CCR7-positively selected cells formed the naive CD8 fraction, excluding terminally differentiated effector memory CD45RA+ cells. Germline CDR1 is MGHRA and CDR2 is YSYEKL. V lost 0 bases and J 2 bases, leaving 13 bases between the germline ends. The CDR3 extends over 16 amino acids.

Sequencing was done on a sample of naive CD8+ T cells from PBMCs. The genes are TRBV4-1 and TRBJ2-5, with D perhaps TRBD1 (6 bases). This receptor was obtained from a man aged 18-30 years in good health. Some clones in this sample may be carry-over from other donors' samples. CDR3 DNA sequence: TGCGCCAGCAGCCAAGAGACCGGGACACTGCAAGAGACCCAGTACTTC. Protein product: CASSQETGTLQETQYF.